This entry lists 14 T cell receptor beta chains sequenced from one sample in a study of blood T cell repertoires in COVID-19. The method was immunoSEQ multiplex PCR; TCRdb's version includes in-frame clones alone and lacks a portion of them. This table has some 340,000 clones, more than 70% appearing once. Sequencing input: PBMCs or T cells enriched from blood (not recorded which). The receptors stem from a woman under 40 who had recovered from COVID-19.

In DNA, the CDR3 is TGTGCCAGCAGCCCGGGGGGTGACGAGCAGTACTTC. It yields the protein CASSPGGDEQYF. This sequence joins TRBV7-6 and TRBJ2-7; 7 positions match TRBD2. This CDR3 is built from 12 residues. After removal of 5 bases from V and 5 bases from J, the junction contained 3 bases not matched to a gene. CDR1 and CDR2 from the germline V gene are SGHVS and FNYEAQ.

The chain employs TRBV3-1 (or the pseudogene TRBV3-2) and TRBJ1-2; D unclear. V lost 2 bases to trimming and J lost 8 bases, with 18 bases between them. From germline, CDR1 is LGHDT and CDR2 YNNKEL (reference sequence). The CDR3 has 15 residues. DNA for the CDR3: TGTGCCAGCAGCCAAAGTACAGTTCTTCTTACCGGCTACACCTTC. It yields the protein CASSQSTVLLTGYTF.

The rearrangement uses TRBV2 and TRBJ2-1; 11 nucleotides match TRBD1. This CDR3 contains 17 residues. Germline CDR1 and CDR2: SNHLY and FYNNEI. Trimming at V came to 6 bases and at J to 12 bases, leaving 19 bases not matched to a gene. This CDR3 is CASRHRGTGGSESVQFF. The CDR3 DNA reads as TGTGCCAGCAGACATCGGGGGACAGGGGGATCGGAGAGCGTGCAGTTCTTC.

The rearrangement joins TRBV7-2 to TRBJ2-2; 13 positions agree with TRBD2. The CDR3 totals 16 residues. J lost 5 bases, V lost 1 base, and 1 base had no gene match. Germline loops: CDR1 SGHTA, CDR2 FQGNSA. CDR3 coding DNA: TGTGCCAGCAGCTTAGGGGGACTAGCGGGGACCGGGGAGCTGTTTTTT. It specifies CASSLGGLAGTGELFF. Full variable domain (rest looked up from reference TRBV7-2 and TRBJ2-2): GAGVSQSPSNKVTEKGKDVELRCDPISGHTALYWYRQSLGQGLEFLIYFQGNSAPDKSGLPSDRFSAERTGGSVSTLTIQRTQQEDSAVYLCASSLGGLAGTGELFFGEGSRLTVL.

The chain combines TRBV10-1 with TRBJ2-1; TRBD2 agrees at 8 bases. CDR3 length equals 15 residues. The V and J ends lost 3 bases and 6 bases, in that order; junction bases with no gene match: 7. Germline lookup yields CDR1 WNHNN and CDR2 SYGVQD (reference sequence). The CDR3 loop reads CASSDTGLGVNEQFF. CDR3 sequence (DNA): TGCGCCAGCAGTGATACGGGACTAGGGGTCAATGAGCAGTTCTTC.

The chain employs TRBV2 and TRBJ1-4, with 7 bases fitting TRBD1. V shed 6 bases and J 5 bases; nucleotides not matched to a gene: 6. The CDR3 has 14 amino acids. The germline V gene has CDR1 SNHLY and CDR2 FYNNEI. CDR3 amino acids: CASRPGGRNEKLFF. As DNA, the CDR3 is TGTGCCAGCAGGCCAGGGGGTCGGAATGAAAAACTGTTTTTT.

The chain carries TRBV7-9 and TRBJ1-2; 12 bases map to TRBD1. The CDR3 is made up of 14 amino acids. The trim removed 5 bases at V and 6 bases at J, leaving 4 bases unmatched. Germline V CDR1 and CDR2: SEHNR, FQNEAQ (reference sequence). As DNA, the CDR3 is TGTGCCAGCAGCCCAAGGGACAGGGGGCATGGCTACACCTTC. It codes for CASSPRDRGHGYTF.

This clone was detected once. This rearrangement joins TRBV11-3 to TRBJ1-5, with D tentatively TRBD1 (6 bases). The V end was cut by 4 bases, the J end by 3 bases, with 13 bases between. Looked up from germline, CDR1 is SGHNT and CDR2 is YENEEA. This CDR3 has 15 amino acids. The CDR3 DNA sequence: TGTGCCAGCAGCTCGAGGGACAAATCCAATCAGCCCCAGCATTTT. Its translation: CASSSRDKSNQPQHF.

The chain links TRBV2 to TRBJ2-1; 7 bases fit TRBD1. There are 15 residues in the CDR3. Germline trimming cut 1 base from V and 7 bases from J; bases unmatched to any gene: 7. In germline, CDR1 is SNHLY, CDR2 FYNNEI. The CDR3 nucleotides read TGTGCCAGCAGTGAAGGGGACAGTTGGTTGAATGAGCAGTTCTTC. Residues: CASSEGDSWLNEQFF.

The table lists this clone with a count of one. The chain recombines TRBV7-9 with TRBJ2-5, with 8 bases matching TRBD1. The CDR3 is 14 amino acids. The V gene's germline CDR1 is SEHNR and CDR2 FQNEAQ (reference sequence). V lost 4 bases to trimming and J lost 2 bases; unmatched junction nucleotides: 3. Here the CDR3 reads CASSYRTGQETQYF. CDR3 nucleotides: TGTGCCAGCAGCTACCGGACAGGGCAAGAGACCCAGTACTTC. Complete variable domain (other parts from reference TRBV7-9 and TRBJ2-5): DTGVSQNPRHKITKRGQNVTFRCDPISEHNRLYWYRQTLGQGPEFLTYFQNEAQLEKSRLLSDRFSAERPKGSFSTLEIQRTEQGDSAMYLCASSYRTGQETQYFGPGTRLLVL.

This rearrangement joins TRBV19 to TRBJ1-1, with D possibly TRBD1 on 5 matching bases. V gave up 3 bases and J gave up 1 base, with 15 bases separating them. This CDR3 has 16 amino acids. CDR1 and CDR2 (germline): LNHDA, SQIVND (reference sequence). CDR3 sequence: CASSILGGDPNTEAFF. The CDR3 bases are TGTGCCAGTAGTATTTTGGGAGGGGATCCGAACACTGAAGCTTTCTTT.

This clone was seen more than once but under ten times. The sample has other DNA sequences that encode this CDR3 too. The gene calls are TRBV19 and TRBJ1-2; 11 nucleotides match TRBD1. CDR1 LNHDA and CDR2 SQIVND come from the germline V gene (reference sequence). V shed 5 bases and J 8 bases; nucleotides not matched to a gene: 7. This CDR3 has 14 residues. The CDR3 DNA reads TGTGCCAGTAGTCCCGGACAGGGGGCGCGGGGCTACACCTTC. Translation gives CASSPGQGARGYTF.

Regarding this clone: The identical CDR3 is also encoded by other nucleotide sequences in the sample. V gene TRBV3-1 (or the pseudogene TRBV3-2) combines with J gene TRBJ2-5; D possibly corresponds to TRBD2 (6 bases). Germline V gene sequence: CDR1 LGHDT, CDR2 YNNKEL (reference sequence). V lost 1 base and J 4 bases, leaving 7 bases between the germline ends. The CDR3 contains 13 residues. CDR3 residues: CASSQGRGETQYF. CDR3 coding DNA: TGTGCCAGCAGCCAAGGGAGGGGAGAGACCCAGTACTTC.

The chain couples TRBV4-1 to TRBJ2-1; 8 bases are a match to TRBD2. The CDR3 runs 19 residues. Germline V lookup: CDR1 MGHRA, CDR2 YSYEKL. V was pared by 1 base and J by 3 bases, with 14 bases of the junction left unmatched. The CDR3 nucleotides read TGCGCCAGCAGCCAAGCGAAGCGGGGGCCCCGTTATCTCTACAATGAGCAGTTCTTC. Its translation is CASSQAKRGPRYLYNEQFF.